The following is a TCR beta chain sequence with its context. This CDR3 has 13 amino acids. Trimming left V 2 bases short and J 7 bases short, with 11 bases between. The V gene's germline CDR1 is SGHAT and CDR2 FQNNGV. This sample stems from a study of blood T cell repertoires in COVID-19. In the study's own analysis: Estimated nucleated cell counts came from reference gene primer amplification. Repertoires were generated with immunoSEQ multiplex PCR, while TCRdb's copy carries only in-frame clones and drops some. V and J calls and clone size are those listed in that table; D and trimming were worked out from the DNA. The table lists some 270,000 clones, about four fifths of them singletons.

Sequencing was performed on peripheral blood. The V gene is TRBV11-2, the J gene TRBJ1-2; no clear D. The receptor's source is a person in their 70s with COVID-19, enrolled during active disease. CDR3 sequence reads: CASSLSGFSGYTF. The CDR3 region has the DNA TGTGCCAGCAGCTTATCGGGTTTCTCTGGCTACACCTTC.